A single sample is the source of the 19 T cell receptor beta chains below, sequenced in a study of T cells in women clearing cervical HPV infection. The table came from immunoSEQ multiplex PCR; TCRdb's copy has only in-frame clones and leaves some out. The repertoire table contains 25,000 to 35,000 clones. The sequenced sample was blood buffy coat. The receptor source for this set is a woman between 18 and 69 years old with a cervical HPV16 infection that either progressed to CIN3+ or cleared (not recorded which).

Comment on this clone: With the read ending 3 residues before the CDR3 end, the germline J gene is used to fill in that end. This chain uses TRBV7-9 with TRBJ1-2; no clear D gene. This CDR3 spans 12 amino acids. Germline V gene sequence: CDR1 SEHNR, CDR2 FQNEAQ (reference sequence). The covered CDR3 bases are TGTGCCAGCAGCTTCCGCTCCTACGAC. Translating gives CASSFRSYD. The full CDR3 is CASSFRSYDYTF.

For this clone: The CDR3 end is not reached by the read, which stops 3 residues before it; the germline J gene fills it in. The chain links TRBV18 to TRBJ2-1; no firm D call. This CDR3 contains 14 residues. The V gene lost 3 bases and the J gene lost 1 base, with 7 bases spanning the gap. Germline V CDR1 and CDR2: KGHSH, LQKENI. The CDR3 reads CASSPPGSYNEQFF. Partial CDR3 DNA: TGTGCCAGCTCACCCCCAGGTTCCTACAATGAG. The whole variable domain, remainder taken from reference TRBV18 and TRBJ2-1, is NAGVMQNPRHLVRRRGQEARLRCSPMKGHSHVYWYRQLPEEGLKFMVYLQKENIIDESGMPKERFSAEFPKEGPSILRIQQVVRGDSAAYFCASSPPGSYNEQFFGPGTRLTVL.

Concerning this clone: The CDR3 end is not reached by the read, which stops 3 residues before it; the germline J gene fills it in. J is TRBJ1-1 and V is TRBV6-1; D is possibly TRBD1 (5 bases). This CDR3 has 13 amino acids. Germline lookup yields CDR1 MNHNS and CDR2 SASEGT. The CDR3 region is CASSELPGLGAFF. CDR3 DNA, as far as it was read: TGTGCCAGCAGTGAACTTCCAGGGTTGGGA.

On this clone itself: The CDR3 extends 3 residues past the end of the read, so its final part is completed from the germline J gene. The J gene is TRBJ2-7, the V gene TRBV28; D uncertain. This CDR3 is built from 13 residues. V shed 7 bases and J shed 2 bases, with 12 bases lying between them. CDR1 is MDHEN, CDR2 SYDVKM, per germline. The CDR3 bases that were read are TGTGCCAGCACTGGCCTACTAACCTACGAG. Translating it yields CASTGLLTYE. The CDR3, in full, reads CASTGLLTYEQYF.

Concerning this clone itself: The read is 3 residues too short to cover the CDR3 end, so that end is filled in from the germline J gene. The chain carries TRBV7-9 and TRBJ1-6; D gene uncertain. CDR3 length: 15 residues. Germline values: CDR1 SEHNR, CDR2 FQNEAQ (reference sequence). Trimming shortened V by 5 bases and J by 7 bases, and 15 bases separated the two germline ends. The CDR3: CASSNELRVNSPLHF. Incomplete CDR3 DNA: TGTGCCAGCAGCAACGAACTTAGGGTGAATTCACCC.

The CDR3 reads CASSLGTGTDYGYTF. The sequenced part of the CDR3 DNA is TGCGCCAGCAGCTTGGGGACAGGGACAGACTATGGC. The chain has TRBV5-1 and TRBJ1-2, with 8 bases matching TRBD1. The CDR3 goes on 3 residues after the read ends, and that part is filled in from the germline J gene. CDR1 and CDR2 (germline): SGHRS, YFSETQ. This CDR3 has 15 residues. V lost 0 bases, J lost 3 bases, and 4 bases stayed unmatched.

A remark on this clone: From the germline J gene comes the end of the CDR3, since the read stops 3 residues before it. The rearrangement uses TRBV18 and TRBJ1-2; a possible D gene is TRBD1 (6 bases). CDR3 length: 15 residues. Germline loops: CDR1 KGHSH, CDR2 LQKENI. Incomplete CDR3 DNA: TGTGCCAGCTCACCAGACAGGCGCGACGCCTACGAC. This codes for CASSPDRRDAYD. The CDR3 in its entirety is CASSPDRRDAYDYTF.

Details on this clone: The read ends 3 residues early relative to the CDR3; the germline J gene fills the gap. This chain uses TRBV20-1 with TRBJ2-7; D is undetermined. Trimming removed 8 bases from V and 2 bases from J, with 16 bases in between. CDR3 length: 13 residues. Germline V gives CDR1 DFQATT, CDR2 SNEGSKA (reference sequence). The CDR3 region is CSTKPPATYEQYF. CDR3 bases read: TGCAGTACTAAGCCCCCCGCGACCTACGAG.

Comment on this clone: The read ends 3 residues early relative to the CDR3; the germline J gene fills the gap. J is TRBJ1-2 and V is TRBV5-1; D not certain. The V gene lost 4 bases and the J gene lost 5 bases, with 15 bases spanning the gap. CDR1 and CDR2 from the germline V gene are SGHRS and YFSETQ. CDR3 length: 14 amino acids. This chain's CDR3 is CASSITGAQYGYTF. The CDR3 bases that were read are TGCGCCAGCAGCATTACGGGTGCGCAATATGGC.

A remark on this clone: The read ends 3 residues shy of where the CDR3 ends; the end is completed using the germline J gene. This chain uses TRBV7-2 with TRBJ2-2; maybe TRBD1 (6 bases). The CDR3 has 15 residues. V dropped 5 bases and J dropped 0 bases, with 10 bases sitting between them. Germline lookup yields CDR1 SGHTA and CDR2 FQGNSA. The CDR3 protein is CASSEQGPNTGELFF. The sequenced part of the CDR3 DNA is TGTGCCAGCAGCGAACAGGGCCCGAACACCGGGGAG.

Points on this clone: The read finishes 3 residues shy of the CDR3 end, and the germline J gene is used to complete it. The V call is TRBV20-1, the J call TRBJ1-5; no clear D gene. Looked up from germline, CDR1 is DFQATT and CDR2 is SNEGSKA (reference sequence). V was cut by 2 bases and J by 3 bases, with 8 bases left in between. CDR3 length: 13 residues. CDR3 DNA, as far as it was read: TGCAGTGCTAGACGGGGTTCCAATCAGCCC. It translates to CSARRGSNQP. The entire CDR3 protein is CSARRGSNQPQHF.

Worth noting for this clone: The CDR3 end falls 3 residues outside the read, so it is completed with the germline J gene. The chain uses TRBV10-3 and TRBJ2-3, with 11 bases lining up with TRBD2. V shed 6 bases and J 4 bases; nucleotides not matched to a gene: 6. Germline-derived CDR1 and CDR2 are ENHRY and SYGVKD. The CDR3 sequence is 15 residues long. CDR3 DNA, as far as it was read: TGTGCCATCAGACCTAGCGGGAGGAGTGCAGATACG. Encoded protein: CAIRPSGRSADT. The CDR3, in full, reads CAIRPSGRSADTQYF.

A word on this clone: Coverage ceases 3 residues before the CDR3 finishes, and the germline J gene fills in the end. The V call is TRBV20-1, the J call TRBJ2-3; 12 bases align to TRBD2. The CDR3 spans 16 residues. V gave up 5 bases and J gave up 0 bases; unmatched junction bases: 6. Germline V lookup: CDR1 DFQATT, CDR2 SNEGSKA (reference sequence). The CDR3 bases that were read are TGCAGTGCTTCCGGACTAGCGGGAACTAGCACAGATACG. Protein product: CSASGLAGTSTDT. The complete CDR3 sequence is CSASGLAGTSTDTQYF.

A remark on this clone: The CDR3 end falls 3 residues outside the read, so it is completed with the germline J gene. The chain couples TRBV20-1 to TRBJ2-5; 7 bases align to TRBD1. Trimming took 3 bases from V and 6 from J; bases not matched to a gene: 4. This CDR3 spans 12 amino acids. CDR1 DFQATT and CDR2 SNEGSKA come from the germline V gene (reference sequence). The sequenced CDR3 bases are TGCAGTGCTAGCCGACAGGGAAAGACC. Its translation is CSASRQGKT. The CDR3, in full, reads CSASRQGKTQYF.

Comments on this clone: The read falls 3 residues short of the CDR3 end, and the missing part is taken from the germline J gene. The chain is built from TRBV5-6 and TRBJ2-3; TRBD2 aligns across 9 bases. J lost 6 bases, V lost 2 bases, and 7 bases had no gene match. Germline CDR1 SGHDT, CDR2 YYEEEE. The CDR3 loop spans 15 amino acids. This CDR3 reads CASSLRRGGMDTQYF. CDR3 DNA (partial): TGTGCCAGCAGCTTAAGGCGGGGGGGCATGGATACG.

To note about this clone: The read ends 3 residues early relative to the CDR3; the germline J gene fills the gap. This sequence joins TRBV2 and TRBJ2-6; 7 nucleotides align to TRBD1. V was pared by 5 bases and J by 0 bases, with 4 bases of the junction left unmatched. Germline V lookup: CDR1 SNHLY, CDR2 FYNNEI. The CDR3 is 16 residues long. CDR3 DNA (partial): TGTGCCAGCAGTCTCACAGGGGTCTCTGGGGCCAACGTC. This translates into CASSLTGVSGANV. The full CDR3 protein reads CASSLTGVSGANVLTF. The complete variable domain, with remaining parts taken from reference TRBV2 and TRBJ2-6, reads EPEVTQTPSHQVTQMGQEVILRCVPISNHLYFYWYRQILGQKVEFLVSFYNNEISEKSEIFDDQFSVERPDGSNFTLKIRSTKLEDSAMYFCASSLTGVSGANVLTFGAGSRLTVL.

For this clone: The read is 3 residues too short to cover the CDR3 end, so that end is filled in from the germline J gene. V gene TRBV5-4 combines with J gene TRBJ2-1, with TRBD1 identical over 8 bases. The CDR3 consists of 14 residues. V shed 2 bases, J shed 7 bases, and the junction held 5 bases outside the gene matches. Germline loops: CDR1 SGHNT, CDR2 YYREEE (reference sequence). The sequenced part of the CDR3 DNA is TGTGCCAGCAGCTTATTCAGGGGGCAGAATGAG. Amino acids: CASSLFRGQNE. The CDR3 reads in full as CASSLFRGQNEQFF.

CDR3 bases read: TGTGCCAGCCACAGGAGATCCACAGATACG. Translation: CASHRRSTDT. The CDR3 reads in full as CASHRRSTDTQYF. The V gene is TRBV28, the J gene TRBJ2-3, with D possibly matching TRBD1 (5 bases). The CDR3 end lies 3 residues beyond the end of the read and is filled in from the germline J gene. Deletions cut 8 bases from V and 2 bases from J, with 11 bases between. CDR3 length: 13 residues. In germline, CDR1 is MDHEN, CDR2 SYDVKM.

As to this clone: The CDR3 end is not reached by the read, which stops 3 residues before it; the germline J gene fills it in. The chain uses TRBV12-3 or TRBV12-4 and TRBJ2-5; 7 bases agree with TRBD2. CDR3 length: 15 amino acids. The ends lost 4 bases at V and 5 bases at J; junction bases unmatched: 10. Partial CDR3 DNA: TGTGCCAGCAGTTCCCTGCTCGGGGGAGGGGAGACC. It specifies CASSSLLGGGET. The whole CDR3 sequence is CASSSLLGGGETQYF.